This passage covers 21 T cell receptor beta chains from one sample sequenced in a study of cytomegalovirus exposure and HLA in healthy donors. PCR involved 60 Vbeta and 13 Jbeta primers. Sequencing used immunoSEQ multiplex PCR; TCRdb keeps in-frame clones, though not all of them. The sample has approximately 150,000 clones. The sequencing input was PBMCs. These receptor sequences come from a woman aged 40-49 years in good health and CMV-seronegative.

The chain is built from TRBV10-3 and TRBJ1-5; maybe TRBD1 (5 bases). CDR1 is ENHRY and CDR2 is SYGVKD in the germline V gene. CDR3 length equals 14 residues. V was cut by 4 bases and J by 0 bases, with 7 bases left in between. CDR3 residues: CAISVQGSNQPQHF. The CDR3 DNA sequence: TGTGCCATCAGTGTCCAGGGTAGCAATCAGCCCCAGCATTTT.

This chain connects TRBV7-3 to TRBJ2-7; 15 nucleotides agree with TRBD2. After removal of 5 bases from V and 7 bases from J, the junction contained 6 bases not matched to a gene. Germline V gene data show CDR1 as SGHTA and CDR2 as FQGTGA. CDR3 size: 15 residues. The CDR3 reads CASSPLGLAGGEQYF. CDR3 nucleotides: TGTGCCAGCAGCCCCCTGGGACTAGCGGGGGGAGAGCAGTACTTC.

The rearrangement joins TRBV7-2 to TRBJ2-1; D possibly corresponds to TRBD2 (5 bases). This CDR3 is built from 13 residues. Germline-derived CDR1 and CDR2 are SGHTA and FQGNSA. Trimming left V 0 bases short and J 6 bases short, with 6 bases between. CDR3 nucleotide sequence: TGTGCCAGCAGCTTAGCCGGACTCAATGAGCAGTTCTTC. Its protein product is CASSLAGLNEQFF.

V usage is TRBV27 and J usage is TRBJ2-3, with 7 bases identical to TRBD1. The germline V gene has CDR1 MNHEY and CDR2 SMNVEV (reference sequence). The CDR3 has 14 residues. V lost 8 bases to trimming and J lost 4 bases; unmatched junction nucleotides: 9. The CDR3 bases are TGTGCCAGCTCTCAGACAGGGCTGGCAGATACGCAGTATTTT. As protein: CASSQTGLADTQYF.

The chain has TRBV4-1 and TRBJ1-1; 7 bases align to TRBD1. The CDR3 contains 14 residues. CDR1 is MGHRA, CDR2 YSYEKL, per germline. With 0 bases clipped from V and 7 bases from J, the junction kept 5 bases outside the gene matches. Here the CDR3 DNA reads TGCGCCAGCAGCCAAGATCGGGACAGACGTGAAGCTTTCTTT. It yields the protein CASSQDRDRREAFF.

This sequence joins TRBV5-6 and TRBJ2-5, with TRBD2 matching 8 bases. The CDR3 has 15 amino acids. Trimming took 3 bases from V and 5 from J; bases not matched to a gene: 9. The germline V gene encodes CDR1 SGHDT and CDR2 YYEEEE. The CDR3 DNA sequence: TGTGCCAGCAGCTCCCCGGCGGGGGGATTTGAGACCCAGTACTTC. Its translation: CASSSPAGGFETQYF.

This CDR3 reads CASSDREYGYTF. Here the CDR3 DNA reads TGTGCCAGTTCAGACAGGGAATATGGCTACACCTTC. J is TRBJ1-2 and V is TRBV27; 7 bases match TRBD1. The V segment lost 9 bases and the J segment 5 bases; nucleotides outside the gene matches: 6. CDR3 length equals 12 residues. Germline lookup yields CDR1 MNHEY and CDR2 SMNVEV (reference sequence).

The CDR3 DNA is TGTGCCAGCACCATGCGGGGGACCTATACGCAGTATTTT. Translated: CASTMRGTYTQYF. This rearrangement joins TRBV6-5 to TRBJ2-3; 7 nucleotides line up with TRBD2. V dropped 7 bases and J dropped 7; count of bases not matched to a gene: 8. The CDR3 contains 13 residues. Germline values: CDR1 MNHEY, CDR2 SVGAGI.

The rearrangement links TRBV28 to TRBJ1-4, with 9 bases aligning to TRBD1. There are 15 residues in the CDR3. V lost 4 bases, J lost 8 bases, and 8 bases stayed unmatched. Germline loops: CDR1 MDHEN, CDR2 SYDVKM. CDR3 nucleotide sequence: TGTGCCAGCAGTTCTTCCGGGACAGGGCACGAAAAACTGTTTTTT. This encodes CASSSSGTGHEKLFF. Full variable domain (outside the CDR3, taken from reference TRBV28 and TRBJ1-4): DVKVTQSSRYLVKRTGEKVFLECVQDMDHENMFWYRQDPGLGLRLIYFSYDVKMKEKGDIPEGYSVSREKKERFSLILESASTNQTSMYLCASSSSGTGHEKLFFGSGTQLSVL.

The rearrangement joins TRBV2 to TRBJ1-1; D call uncertain. This CDR3 contains 14 residues. In germline, CDR1 is SNHLY, CDR2 FYNNEI. Trimming took off 9 bases at V and 0 bases at J, with 14 bases between the two ends. The CDR3 sequence: CASVSGGVNTEAFF. CDR3 DNA sequence: TGTGCCAGTGTCTCCGGCGGGGTGAACACTGAAGCTTTCTTT.

The chain combines TRBV28 with TRBJ2-5; possibly TRBD1 for D (6 bases). V gave up 6 bases and J gave up 0 bases, with 14 bases separating them. This CDR3 is 15 amino acids long. Germline-derived CDR1 and CDR2 are MDHEN and SYDVKM. CDR3 DNA: TGTGCCAGCAGACCTTCGACAGGCTACCAAGAGACCCAGTACTTC. Translating it yields CASRPSTGYQETQYF.

The rearrangement uses TRBV28 and TRBJ1-4, with 7 bases aligning to TRBD1. The CDR3 consists of 17 residues. J was trimmed by 5 bases and V by 4 bases; bases with no gene match: 13. Germline lookup yields CDR1 MDHEN and CDR2 SYDVKM. CDR3: CASSSPAYGTENEKLFF. The CDR3 DNA reads as TGTGCCAGCAGTTCCCCCGCCTACGGGACAGAAAATGAAAAACTGTTTTTT.

V is TRBV5-8 and J is TRBJ2-6, with 8 bases that match TRBD1. This CDR3 region has 18 residues. The germline CDR1 and CDR2 sequences are SGHTS and YDEGEE. The trim removed 0 bases at V and 4 bases at J, leaving 9 bases unmatched. The CDR3 here is CASSLEGQGAGGANVLTF. The CDR3 DNA sequence: TGTGCCAGCAGCTTGGAGGGGCAGGGGGCGGGAGGGGCCAACGTCCTGACTTTC.

The CDR3 is CASSLETGDYGYTF. The CDR3 nucleotides read TGTGCCAGCAGCTTAGAGACAGGGGACTATGGCTACACCTTC. The J gene is TRBJ1-2, the V gene TRBV7-2; 8 bases line up with TRBD1. The length of the CDR3 is 14 residues. With 1 base clipped from V and 3 bases from J, the junction kept 1 base outside the gene matches. CDR1 is SGHTA, CDR2 FQGNSA, per germline.

This sequence joins TRBV29-1 and TRBJ1-2; D perhaps matches TRBD1 (5 bases). This CDR3 has 15 amino acids. V lost 5 bases and J lost 3, with 19 bases in between. In germline, CDR1 is SQVTM, CDR2 ANQGSEA. DNA of the CDR3: TGCAGCGTTCTCCCTCCTCCGACAGTTGACTATGGCTACACCTTC. It specifies CSVLPPPTVDYGYTF.

CDR3 in DNA: TGTGCCAGCAGTGCTGACAGGGGGCTGGGTAATTCACCCCTCCACTTT. This translates into CASSADRGLGNSPLHF. The chain links TRBV27 to TRBJ1-6; 10 bases map to TRBD1. This CDR3 has 16 amino acids. Germline loops: CDR1 MNHEY, CDR2 SMNVEV (reference sequence). The V and J ends lost 5 bases and 6 bases, in that order; junction bases with no gene match: 7.

The J gene is TRBJ2-3, the V gene TRBV12-1; TRBD2, the table's D call, was not compared with the DNA. TRBV12-1 is termed a pseudogene. The CDR3 is 19 residues long. The CDR3, as DNA: TGTGCCAGCAGTCCGGAACAGGGACTAGCGGGTGTTAGGGGAGATACGCAGTATTTT. Protein: CASSPEQGLAGVRGDTQYF.

The chain combines TRBV4-2 with TRBJ2-1; 13 bases align to TRBD2. V lost 4 bases to trimming and J lost 4 bases; unmatched junction nucleotides: 4. The CDR3 runs 16 residues. Germline V gene sequence: CDR1 LGHNA, CDR2 YNFKEQ. The CDR3 region is CASSRGLAGAYNEQFF. CDR3 DNA: TGTGCCAGCAGCCGTGGACTAGCGGGGGCGTACAATGAGCAGTTCTTC.

V is TRBV27 and J is TRBJ2-7, with 7 bases identical to TRBD2. CDR3 length equals 14 residues. Trimming removed 5 bases from V and 4 bases from J; junction bases left unmatched: 8. Germline V gene sequence: CDR1 MNHEY, CDR2 SMNVEV (reference sequence). DNA of the CDR3: TGTGCCAGCAGTCCCGGGACTAACTCGTACGAGCAGTACGTC. This translates into CASSPGTNSYEQYV.

As for this clone: The same CDR3 is also encoded by other DNA sequences in this sample. The chain joins TRBV5-6 to TRBJ1-5; 10 nucleotides line up with TRBD1. Germline assignment: CDR1 SGHDT and CDR2 YYEEEE. V dropped 4 bases and J dropped 5; count of bases not matched to a gene: 9. This CDR3 contains 16 residues. The CDR3 sequence: CASSLGTGDRDQPQHF. DNA of the CDR3: TGTGCCAGCAGCCTGGGGACAGGGGATAGAGATCAGCCCCAGCATTTT. The full variable domain, in which reference TRBV5-6 and TRBJ1-5 provide the parts outside the CDR3, is DAGVTQSPTHLIKTRGQQVTLRCSPKSGHDTVSWYQQALGQGPQFIFQYYEEEERQRGNFPDRFSGHQFPNYSSELNVNALLLGDSALYLCASSLGTGDRDQPQHFGDGTRLSIL.

V gene TRBV19 combines with J gene TRBJ2-1, with 7 positions matching TRBD1. Germline CDR1 reads LNHDA; CDR2 reads SQIVND (reference sequence). This CDR3 region has 16 residues. Losses at the gene ends were 3 bases for V and 4 bases for J; bases not matched to a gene: 9. The CDR3 DNA reads as TGTGCCAGTAGTATGGGGGACAGAAGAGTGTACAATGAGCAGTTCTTC. As protein: CASSMGDRRVYNEQFF.